This T cell receptor beta chain originates from a study of beta chain features in type 1 diabetes. Overall study findings and caveats: VDJ junctions in type 1 diabetes patients carried more deletions and fewer insertions. In all four CD4+ subsets, TCRB CDR3 length was significantly, moderately reduced in type 1 diabetes.

Since all of the isolated RNA was reverse transcribed, expressed TCRB transcripts were what got sequenced. Measured with immunoSEQ multiplex PCR; TCRdb has only the in-frame clones, and not every one. The data show some 640,000 clones, with more than 13% seen just once and roughly 0.04% held by the top ten. This clone was recorded a few times. The antigen remains undetermined. Material for sequencing was naive CD4+ T cells from blood. The clonotype was recovered from a man aged 18-30 years with type 1 diabetes.

CDR3 sequence: CASSIARNQPQHF. In DNA form, the CDR3 reads TGTGCCAGTAGTATAGCCAGGAATCAGCCCCAGCATTTT. The chain links TRBV19 to TRBJ1-5; D gene ambiguous. V was cut by 1 base and J by 4 bases, with 5 bases left in between. Germline loops: CDR1 LNHDA, CDR2 SQIVND (reference sequence). This CDR3 spans 13 amino acids.